This T cell receptor (beta chain) was identified during a study of cytotoxic CD8 clonotypes in ibrutinib-treated CLL (dated by TCRdb to the early 2020s). As for the study more broadly: The cohort included some 14 treatment-naive and ten to twelve relapsed/refractory patients; about 18 were IGHV unmutated. Cryopreserved peripheral blood mononuclear cells were obtained before treatment, at response, and at either sustained remission or disease progression. Responses were partial in about 25 patients and complete in 2; after median about 70 months follow-up, around 15 stayed in remission and roughly twelve progressed. On average, each sample yielded around 270,000 productive templates and 85,000 to 95,000 productive rearrangements. Longitudinal samples were obtainable from 26 of the 86 participants in the trial. Response samples were obtained after a median of roughly eleven months of treatment, with a range of about 6 to 36 months.

A remark on this clone: It lacks a known antigen. Base qualities are missing; no much larger clone stands one base away.

General findings and caveats noted by the study authors: Clonality rose at ibrutinib response, remained stable during sustained remission, and dropped back toward baseline at progression. Public clonotypes were rare and either shrank or stayed stable during treatment, and the rise in clonality at ibrutinib response reflected expansion of private clonotypes. Baseline clonality was found to be higher than that of age-matched healthy donors and was strongly correlated with circulating CD8+ T-cell counts. Sampling times were not matched between sustained-remission and progressing patients, and lymph node repertoires were not studied.

A MiSeq instrument was used for deep resolution sequencing, which targeted depths ranging from 1 in 1 million up to 1 in 200,000 T cells, with coverage averaging 10x for each clonotype. TCR beta libraries were generated with the immunoSEQ hsTCRB Kit. On the study's bioinformatics: Data were analyzed with ImmunoSEQ Data Assistant and ImmunoSEQ Analyzer, with V, D and J genes assigned per IMGT definitions. Clonality, which ranges from 0 to 1, was calculated by subtracting the normalized Shannon entropy of productive rearrangement frequencies from one. Only overrepresented clonotypes making up at least 0.05% of the repertoire of each patient were included in the public clonotype analysis. About a dozen repertoires from age-matched healthy donors, obtained from immuneACCESS, served as clonality controls. The table comes from immuneACCESS by way of TCRdb, which keeps in-frame sequences with V and J called. Part of the clones is missing from these tables; in studies checked, under half for an unresolved V gene and the rest for unknown reasons. V, J and clone size are taken as reported in that table, and D and trimming were inferred from the DNA itself. Across this sample there are under 40,000 clones, with 49% seen only once. Under 20% of the sample rests with the top ten.

CDR1 and CDR2, looked up from the germline V gene, are SGHRS and YFSETQ. The CDR3 measures 15 amino acids from cysteine to phenylalanine. Only the CDR3 DNA stays, 45 bases, in frame from base 1. V and J are truncated by 2 bases and 6 bases respectively, leaving an intervening sequence of 14 bases. For TCR beta library preparation, approximately 2 micrograms of genomic DNA was extracted from cryopreserved PBMCs. Longitudinal blood samples from CLL patients on ibrutinib monotherapy were analyzed using high-throughput TCR beta sequencing. The patients were enrolled in a single-center, open-label phase 2 trial of ibrutinib monotherapy.

Here the chain combines TRBV5-1 and TRBJ2-2, with the D gene uncertain. Here the sequenced sample was PBMCs, taken before ibrutinib treatment. The sequence was collected from a human donor with chronic lymphocytic leukemia. The encoded CDR3 is CASSFQERWAGELFF. The DNA reads TGCGCCAGCAGCTTTCAGGAGAGGTGGGCCGGGGAGCTGTTTTTT.